This is a list of T cell receptor beta chains from one sample in a study of response to subunit inactivated influenza vaccine. TCRdb used MiXCR to reprocess the RT-PCR reads, holding one entry per CDR3 protein. The sample records fewer than 700,000 distinct CDR3 sequences, 10% to 15% being singletons. The sequences come from PBMCs from blood, collected roughly 6 weeks after vaccination. The receptors shown here come from a man in his forties or fifties who received an inactivated influenza vaccine. The CDR3 runs from the conserved cysteine through the conserved F or W. For some rows the clone size is stated as once, few or many, or as a class when expanded; others skip it.

v_gene,abundance,j_gene,len,CDR3aa
TRBV9,.,TRBJ2-3,18,CASSVGWRGGASTDTQYF
TRBV20-1,.,TRBJ2-7,13,CSAEGTGAYEQYF
TRBV6-2/TRBV6-3,.,TRBJ2-5,13,CASSPENQETQYF
TRBV7-2,.,TRBJ2-7,14,CASNPTGTAYEQYF
TRBV20-1,.,TRBJ1-1,14,CSARERGQYLEAFF
TRBV4-2,many,TRBJ2-3,15,CASSQELRSTDTQYF
TRBV20-1,few,TRBJ2-3,15,CSAQPGSTLTDTQYF
TRBV7-2,.,TRBJ2-1,18,CASSLVASGTSSYNEQFF
TRBV5-1,.,TRBJ2-1,16,CASSHKPGTGTNEQFF
TRBV6-6,few,TRBJ2-5,12,CASGGVTGSRYF
TRBV6-2/TRBV6-3,many,TRBJ2-1,11,CASSQGAEQFF
TRBV3-1,.,TRBJ1-1,15,CASSQVLTGHREAFF
TRBV5-1,.,TRBJ1-2,15,CASSSQGGVSYGYTF
TRBV5-1,few,TRBJ2-2,15,CASSLEVQGTGELFF
TRBV7-2,many,TRBJ2-7,14,CASSPQTGPYEQYF
TRBV6-1,.,TRBJ1-1,14,CAVQGGPGVPEAFF
TRBV18,.,TRBJ2-1,12,CASSPPNNEQFF
TRBV5-6,.,TRBJ2-1,16,CASSLWGGSSYNEQFF
TRBV28,many,TRBJ2-2,15,CASSKMTGLSGELFF
TRBV5-5,.,TRBJ1-5,13,CASSLALRQPQHF
TRBV12-3/TRBV12-4,.,TRBJ2-1,15,CASSARDRGPNEQFF
TRBV2,.,TRBJ2-3,15,CASRLTGASTDTQYF
TRBV12-3/TRBV12-4,many,TRBJ2-2,15,CASSLRQANTGELFF
TRBV7-9,.,TRBJ2-3,14,CASRGGGSTDTQYF
TRBV7-3,few,TRBJ1-1,14,CASSLNSLGTEAFF
TRBV5-1,.,TRBJ2-5,14,CASSIGTFQETQYF
TRBV6-1,once,TRBJ2-5,16,CASSRPLLADQETQYF
TRBV11-2,few,TRBJ2-4,14,CASSESGGDNIQYF
TRBV6-2/TRBV6-3,.,TRBJ1-1,15,CASSYDDRGRTEAFF
TRBV7-9,few,TRBJ2-2,17,CASSPLYGAGDTGELFF
TRBV7-2,many,TRBJ2-2,17,CASSLAVGRVMTGELFF
TRBV7-6,few,TRBJ2-7,15,CASSSPAEGTDEQYF
TRBV6-5,many,TRBJ2-1,16,CASSYGQGVFYNEQFF
TRBV6-2/TRBV6-3,.,TRBJ2-5,12,CASSRDRGTQYF
TRBV29-1,few,TRBJ2-7,15,CSVEAVGESSYEQYF
TRBV25-1,many,TRBJ1-1,16,CASSEGGGTLNTEAFF
TRBV5-6,many,TRBJ2-7,16,CASSLLIDRGLQEQYF
TRBV6-1,.,TRBJ2-7,16,CASRDLPSGNSYEQYF
TRBV5-1,.,TRBJ2-4,16,CASSLAGGASKNIQYF
TRBV7-9,few,TRBJ1-1,12,CASSSQGAEAFF
TRBV29-1,many,TRBJ2-7,13,CSVESGSGFEQYF
TRBV20-1,.,TRBJ2-5,13,CSVYWQAEETQYF
TRBV2,.,TRBJ1-5,13,CASKGLGNQPQHF
TRBV12-3/TRBV12-4,.,TRBJ2-5,15,CASSSRLAGQETQYF
TRBV12-3/TRBV12-4,.,TRBJ1-2,13,CASREQGGYGYTF
TRBV5-1,many,TRBJ1-1,15,CASSLGTGANTEAFF
TRBV12-3/TRBV12-4,few,TRBJ1-5,14,CASSSLMGGQPQHF
TRBV20-1,few,TRBJ1-2,17,CSAPGGPSDRGNYGYTF